These T cell receptor beta chains were read from a single sample in a study of shared clonotypes between healthy human individuals. The assay was immunoSEQ multiplex PCR, and TCRdb's table has in-frame clones only and misses some. The data contain about 770,000 clones, around 70% of them singletons. The sample was memory CD4+ T cells sorted from blood. The receptors here all came from a woman in her twenties or thirties in good health. Both conserved end residues are part of each CDR3. Each record gives: J gene, clone size, D gene, V gene, CDR3 DNA, CDR3 protein. D genes are given only for firm matches. The listing skips clone size in some rows; elsewhere it reads once, few, many or a size class.

J: TRBJ2-7
size: many
D: TRBD1
V: TRBV28
DNA: TGTGCCAGCAGACCGGGACAGAACCTTGGCGAGCAGTACTTC
CDR3: CASRPGQNLGEQYF

J: TRBJ2-5
size: .
D: TRBD2
V: TRBV2
DNA: TGTGCCAGCATGGGACTAGCAGCTCGGGACCAAGAGACCCAGTACTTC
CDR3: CASMGLAARDQETQYF

J: TRBJ2-7
size: .
D: TRBD1
V: TRBV11-1
DNA: TGTGCCAGCAGCCGTGCACAGGGGCACCACGAGCAGTACTTC
CDR3: CASSRAQGHHEQYF

J: TRBJ2-7
size: .
D: .
V: TRBV7-9
DNA: TGTGCCAGCAGCTTAGGGACCTACGAGCAGTACTTC
CDR3: CASSLGTYEQYF

J: TRBJ1-6
size: .
D: TRBD1
V: TRBV19
DNA: TGTGCCAGTAGTATGCCGGGACAGGAAAATTCACCCCTCCACTTT
CDR3: CASSMPGQENSPLHF

J: TRBJ2-3
size: .
D: TRBD1
V: TRBV27
DNA: TGTGCCAGCAGCCCATGGACCGGGACAGGGCAGTATTTT
CDR3: CASSPWTGTGQYF

J: TRBJ1-5
size: .
D: .
V: TRBV2
DNA: TGTGCCAGCAGTGAAGGCAGAGGCAATCAGCCCCAGCATTTT
CDR3: CASSEGRGNQPQHF

J: TRBJ2-7
size: few
D: .
V: TRBV6-1
DNA: TGTGCCAGCAGAGGGGTATCCTACGAGCAGTACTTC
CDR3: CASRGVSYEQYF

J: TRBJ2-7
size: few
D: .
V: TRBV5-1
DNA: TGCGCCAGCAGCTTGGACAGAGTCCACTACGAGCAGTACTTC
CDR3: CASSLDRVHYEQYF

J: TRBJ2-7
size: .
D: .
V: TRBV11-3
DNA: TGTGCCAGCAGCTTAACCCCCACAAGCTACGAGCAGTACTTC
CDR3: CASSLTPTSYEQYF

J: TRBJ2-4
size: .
D: TRBD2
V: TRBV28
DNA: TGTGCCAGCAGTTTGGCTAGCGGTTCAGGGAACATTCAGTACTTC
CDR3: CASSLASGSGNIQYF

J: TRBJ1-2
size: many
D: .
V: TRBV20-1
DNA: TGCAGTGCTAGTCGCCAGGTCGGCTACACCTTC
CDR3: CSASRQVGYTF

J: TRBJ1-6
size: .
D: TRBD1
V: TRBV6-6
DNA: TGTGCCAGCAGTTACTCGACAGGGGGTCCACCCCTCCACTTT
CDR3: CASSYSTGGPPLHF

J: TRBJ2-2
size: .
D: .
V: TRBV25-1
DNA: TGTGCCAGCAGTCCTCTAGATTACGGGGAGCTGTTTTTT
CDR3: CASSPLDYGELFF

J: TRBJ2-1
size: once
D: .
V: TRBV5-1
DNA: TGCGCCAGCAGCTTGGGGCAGAACTACAATGAGCAGTTCTTC
CDR3: CASSLGQNYNEQFF

J: TRBJ2-1
size: .
D: TRBD2
V: TRBV19
DNA: TGTGCCAGTAGTCCGCAAGGAGGGAGGGCCGGCTCCTACAATGAGCAGTTCTTC
CDR3: CASSPQGGRAGSYNEQFF

J: TRBJ2-5
size: .
D: TRBD2
V: TRBV2
DNA: TGTGCCAGCAGGCCTAGCGGGGGACAAGAGACCCAGTACTTC
CDR3: CASRPSGGQETQYF

J: TRBJ2-5
size: .
D: .
V: TRBV25-1
DNA: TGTGCCAGCAGTGATTCTGTAGGTGACAGGGCGGGAAAGACCCAGTACTTC
CDR3: CASSDSVGDRAGKTQYF

J: TRBJ2-1
size: .
D: TRBD2
V: TRBV9
DNA: TGTGCCAGCAGCGTAGGCGGCGGGAGTGATGAGCAGTTCTTC
CDR3: CASSVGGGSDEQFF

J: TRBJ2-5
size: .
D: TRBD2
V: TRBV28
DNA: TGTGCCAGCTCTGGAGCGGGAGTTCGGGAGACCCAGTACTTC
CDR3: CASSGAGVRETQYF

J: TRBJ2-1
size: few
D: .
V: TRBV27
DNA: TGTGCCAGCGGTAGTGGGTCCTACAATGAGCAGTTCTTC
CDR3: CASGSGSYNEQFF

J: TRBJ1-3
size: .
D: .
V: TRBV5-1
DNA: TGCGCCAGCAGCTTGGATGGGTCGAGTACTGGAAACACCATATATTTT
CDR3: CASSLDGSSTGNTIYF

J: TRBJ2-1
size: .
D: TRBD2
V: TRBV6-1
DNA: TGTGCCAGCAGTGTCGGGGGGATCTCCTACAATGAGCAGTTCTTC
CDR3: CASSVGGISYNEQFF

J: TRBJ1-3
size: .
D: TRBD1
V: TRBV5-1
DNA: TGCGCCAGCAGCTTGGCTCCGGGACAGGGTGGAAACACCATATATTTT
CDR3: CASSLAPGQGGNTIYF

J: TRBJ1-5
size: .
D: .
V: TRBV2
DNA: TGTGCCAGCAGGATGACAGGTTCCCCCTTTGTGGGCAATCAGCCCCAGCATTTT
CDR3: CASRMTGSPFVGNQPQHF

J: TRBJ2-1
size: few
D: TRBD2
V: TRBV5-4
DNA: TGTGCCAGCAGCCAAGGGACTAGCGCTTACAATGAGCAGTTCTTC
CDR3: CASSQGTSAYNEQFF

J: TRBJ2-1
size: .
D: TRBD2
V: TRBV6-5
DNA: TGTGCCTCCTACTCGGCGGCTAGCGGAGACAATGAGCAGTTCTTC
CDR3: CASYSAASGDNEQFF

J: TRBJ1-1
size: .
D: TRBD1
V: TRBV5-4
DNA: TGTGCCAGCAGCTGGGGACAGATGAACACTGAAGCTTTCTTT
CDR3: CASSWGQMNTEAFF

J: TRBJ2-1
size: .
D: .
V: TRBV6-1
DNA: TGTGCCAGCAGGGCCGGGACGCGCAATGAGCAGTTCTTC
CDR3: CASRAGTRNEQFF

J: TRBJ2-1
size: .
D: .
V: TRBV4-1
DNA: TGCGCCAGCAGCCAGGGGCCCCAAGCCTCCTACAATGAGCAGTTCTTC
CDR3: CASSQGPQASYNEQFF

J: TRBJ2-7
size: .
D: .
V: TRBV18
DNA: TGTGCCAGCTCACCCTCCAGAAACCTTTACTACGAGCAGTACTTC
CDR3: CASSPSRNLYYEQYF

J: TRBJ2-7
size: .
D: TRBD1
V: TRBV13
DNA: TGTGCCAGCAGCGTCAGACAGGGGGCATATGAGCAGTACTTC
CDR3: CASSVRQGAYEQYF

J: TRBJ2-7
size: .
D: TRBD1
V: TRBV9
DNA: TGTGCCAGCAGCCCTGGACAGGCCACCTCCTACGAGCAGTACTTC
CDR3: CASSPGQATSYEQYF

J: TRBJ1-3
size: many
D: .
V: TRBV5-5
DNA: TGTGCCAGCAGCTGGTCCGGTCGGACGGACTCTGGAAACACCATATATTTT
CDR3: CASSWSGRTDSGNTIYF

J: TRBJ2-1
size: .
D: TRBD2
V: TRBV9
DNA: TGTGCCAGCAGCCCCGAGAGCGGGAGCCATGAGCAGTTCTTC
CDR3: CASSPESGSHEQFF

J: TRBJ2-3
size: .
D: TRBD2
V: TRBV5-1
DNA: TGCGCCAGCAGCAAAACTAGCGGGACCCGTGGAGATACGCAGTATTTT
CDR3: CASSKTSGTRGDTQYF

J: TRBJ1-3
size: .
D: .
V: TRBV18
DNA: TGTGCCAGCTCACGGCGGACAGAATTCAGCGGAAACACCATATATTTT
CDR3: CASSRRTEFSGNTIYF

J: TRBJ2-1
size: .
D: TRBD2
V: TRBV11-2
DNA: TGTGCCAGCAGCTTAAGGGCTAGCGGTGAGCAGTTCTTC
CDR3: CASSLRASGEQFF

J: TRBJ2-7
size: .
D: .
V: TRBV6-1
DNA: TGTGCCAGCCATCGCGAAGGACAGAGCTCCTACGAGCAGTACTTC
CDR3: CASHREGQSSYEQYF

J: TRBJ1-4
size: .
D: .
V: TRBV28
DNA: TGTGCCAGCGGGTCAGATAATGAAAAACTGTTTTTT
CDR3: CASGSDNEKLFF